What follows describes a single T cell receptor beta chain. Its specificity is unknown. Trimming pared 0 bases from V and 2 bases from J, leaving 13 bases between. Germline V gene lookup returns CDR1 LGHNA and CDR2 YNFKEQ. The CDR3 is made up of 16 amino acids. Though nominally healthy at sampling, donors likely had unrecorded immune exposures. These data originate in a study of cytomegalovirus exposure and HLA in healthy donors. Study findings and constraints: The majority of CMV-associated TCR beta chains were reported as apparently HLA-restricted in a later analysis. Differences between HLA loci emerged in a later analysis of TCR association rates, with DRB1 most and HLA-C fewest.

Primers included in the PCR were 60 Vbeta and 13 Jbeta primers. TCRdb's copy holds only in-frame clones and misses some; the assay was immunoSEQ multiplex PCR. The profile shows 150,000 to 200,000 clones, around three quarters of them singletons. This sequence was found in a woman in her twenties or thirties in good health and CMV-seronegative. The J gene is TRBJ1-1, the V gene TRBV4-2, with a weak D call TRBD1 (6 bases). The sequencing sample was made of PBMCs. CDR3 nucleotide sequence: TGTGCCAGCAGCCAAGAGGACAGCGGGGGAAACACTGAAGCTTTCTTT. Translated: CASSQEDSGGNTEAFF.